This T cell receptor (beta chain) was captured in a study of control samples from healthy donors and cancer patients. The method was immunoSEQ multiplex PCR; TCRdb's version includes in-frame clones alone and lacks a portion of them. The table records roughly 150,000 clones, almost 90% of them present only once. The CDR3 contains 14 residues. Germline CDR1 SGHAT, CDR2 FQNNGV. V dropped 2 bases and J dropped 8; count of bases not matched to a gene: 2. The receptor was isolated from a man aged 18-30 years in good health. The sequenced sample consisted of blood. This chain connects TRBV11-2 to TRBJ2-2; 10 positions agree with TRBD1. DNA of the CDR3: TGTGCCAGCAGCTTAAGGACAGGGGGTGGGGAGCTGTTTTTT. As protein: CASSLRTGGGELFF.